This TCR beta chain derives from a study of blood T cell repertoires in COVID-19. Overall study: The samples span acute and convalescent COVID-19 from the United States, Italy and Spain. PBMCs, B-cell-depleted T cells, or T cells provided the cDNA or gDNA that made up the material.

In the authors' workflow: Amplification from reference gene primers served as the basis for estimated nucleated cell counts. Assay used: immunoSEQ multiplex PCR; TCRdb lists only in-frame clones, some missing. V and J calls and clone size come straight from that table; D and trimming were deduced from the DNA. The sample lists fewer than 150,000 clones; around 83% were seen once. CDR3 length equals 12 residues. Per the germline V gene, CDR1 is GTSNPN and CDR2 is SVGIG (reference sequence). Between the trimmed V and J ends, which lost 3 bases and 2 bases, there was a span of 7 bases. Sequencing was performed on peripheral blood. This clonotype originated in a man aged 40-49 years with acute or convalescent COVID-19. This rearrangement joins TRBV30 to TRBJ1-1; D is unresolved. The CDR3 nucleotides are TGTGCCTGGAGCTCCGTTAACACTGAAGCTTTCTTT. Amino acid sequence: CAWSSVNTEAFF.